This paragraph reports one T cell receptor (beta chain). Its target is unknown. The time point is: cycle 4 day 1 (C4D1), after five to seven weeks of nivolumab. Relapses following autologous stem cell transplantation were seen in all patients, with brentuximab vedotin exposure varying. Negative magnetic selection isolated CD4+ T cells from thawed PBMCs. This entry is derived from a study of PD-1 blockade in classical Hodgkin lymphoma. Per the germline V gene, CDR1 is GTSNPN and CDR2 is SVGIG (reference sequence). The length of the CDR3 is 15 residues. The junction had 7 bases not matched to a gene; V was cut back by 3 bases and J by 3 bases. Assay: immunoSEQ multiplex PCR; the TCRdb copy retains only in-frame clones and omits some. The sample shows over 15,000 clones, just over 70% of them seen only once. Whole-study results and caveats: Those starting nivolumab under 1 year post-ASCT were excluded.

Sequenced here: CD4+ T cells from blood, sampled before the fourth cycle of nivolumab. The origin of this receptor is a human donor with classical Hodgkin lymphoma. This rearrangement joins TRBV30 to TRBJ1-4; 7 bases agree with TRBD1. Here the CDR3 DNA reads TGTGCCTGGAGAGAGGGACAGTCGTCTAATGAAAAACTGTTTTTT. Translation gives CAWREGQSSNEKLFF.